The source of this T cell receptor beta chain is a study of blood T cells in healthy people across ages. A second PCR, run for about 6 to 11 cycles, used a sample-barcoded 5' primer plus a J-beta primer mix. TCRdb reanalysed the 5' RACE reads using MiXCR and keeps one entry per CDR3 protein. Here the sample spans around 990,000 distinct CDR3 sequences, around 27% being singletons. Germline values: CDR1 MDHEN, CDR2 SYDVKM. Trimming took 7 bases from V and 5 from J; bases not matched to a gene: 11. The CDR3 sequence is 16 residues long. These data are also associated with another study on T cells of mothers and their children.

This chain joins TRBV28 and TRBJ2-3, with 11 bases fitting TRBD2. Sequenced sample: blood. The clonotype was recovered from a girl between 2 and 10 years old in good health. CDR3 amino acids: CASTIIAGGPQDTQYF. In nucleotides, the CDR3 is TGTGCCAGCACCATAATAGCGGGAGGGCCACAAGATACGCAGTATTTT. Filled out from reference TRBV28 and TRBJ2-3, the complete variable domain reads DVKVTQSSRYLVKRTGEKVFLECVQDMDHENMFWYRQDPGLGLRLIYFSYDVKMKEKGDIPEGYSVSREKKERFSLILESASTNQTSMYLCASTIIAGGPQDTQYFGPGTRLTVL.